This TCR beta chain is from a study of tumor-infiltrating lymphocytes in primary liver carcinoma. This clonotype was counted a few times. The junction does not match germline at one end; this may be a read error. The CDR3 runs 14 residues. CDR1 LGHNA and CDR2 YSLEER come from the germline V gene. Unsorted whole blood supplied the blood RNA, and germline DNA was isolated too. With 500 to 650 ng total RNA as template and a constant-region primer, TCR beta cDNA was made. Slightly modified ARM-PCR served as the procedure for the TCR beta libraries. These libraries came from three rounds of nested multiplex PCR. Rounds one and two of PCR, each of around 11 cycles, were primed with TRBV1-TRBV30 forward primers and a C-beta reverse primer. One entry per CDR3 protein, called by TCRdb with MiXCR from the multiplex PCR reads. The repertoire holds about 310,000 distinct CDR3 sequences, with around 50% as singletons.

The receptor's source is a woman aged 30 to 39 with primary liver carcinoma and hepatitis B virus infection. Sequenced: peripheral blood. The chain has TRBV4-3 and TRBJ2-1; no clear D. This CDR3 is CASNQEIGYNEQFF. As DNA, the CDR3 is TGCGCCAGCAACCAAGAAATTGGTTACAATGAGCAGTTCTTC.